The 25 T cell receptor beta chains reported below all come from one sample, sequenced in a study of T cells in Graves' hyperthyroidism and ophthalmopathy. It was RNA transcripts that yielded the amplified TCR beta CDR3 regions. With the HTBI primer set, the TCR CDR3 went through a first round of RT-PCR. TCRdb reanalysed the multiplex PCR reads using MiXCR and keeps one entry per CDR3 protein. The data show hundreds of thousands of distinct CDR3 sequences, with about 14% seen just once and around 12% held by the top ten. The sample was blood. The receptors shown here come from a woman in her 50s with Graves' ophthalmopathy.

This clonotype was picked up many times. The CDR3 sequence is CASSPFSDTQYF. For the CDR3, the DNA is TGTGCCAGCTCACCCTTTTCAGATACGCAGTATTTT. The V and J genes are TRBV18 and TRBJ2-3; D not certain. From germline, CDR1 is KGHSH and CDR2 LQKENI. Deletions cut 3 bases from V and 4 bases from J, with 5 bases between. This CDR3 comprises 12 residues.

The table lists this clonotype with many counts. The CDR3, as DNA: TGCAGTGCTAGAGATGTCGGACAGGGGGCGGGTCAGCCCCAGCATTTT. Its translation: CSARDVGQGAGQPQHF. V gene TRBV20-1 combines with J gene TRBJ1-5; 11 positions match TRBD1. This CDR3 is 16 amino acids long. Germline CDR1 and CDR2: DFQATT and SNEGSKA (reference sequence). The junction had 7 bases not matched to a gene; V was cut back by 0 bases and J by 6 bases.

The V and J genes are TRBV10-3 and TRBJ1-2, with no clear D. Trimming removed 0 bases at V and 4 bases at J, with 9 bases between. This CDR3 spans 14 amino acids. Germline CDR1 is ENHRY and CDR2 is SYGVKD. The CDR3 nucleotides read TGTGCCATCAGTGAGTCGGGTCAGCTCTATGGCTACACCTTC. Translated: CAISESGQLYGYTF.

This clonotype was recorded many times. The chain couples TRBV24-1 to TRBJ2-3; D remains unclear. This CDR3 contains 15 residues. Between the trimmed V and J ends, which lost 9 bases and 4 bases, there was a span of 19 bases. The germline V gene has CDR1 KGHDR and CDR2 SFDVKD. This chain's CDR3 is CATGPSQAQSDTQYF. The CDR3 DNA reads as TGTGCCACCGGTCCTTCTCAGGCCCAATCAGATACGCAGTATTTT.

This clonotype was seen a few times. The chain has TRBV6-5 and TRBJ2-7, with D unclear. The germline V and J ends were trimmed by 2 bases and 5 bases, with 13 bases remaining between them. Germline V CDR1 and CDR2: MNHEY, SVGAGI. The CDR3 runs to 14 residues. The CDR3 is CASSYIGSFHEQYF. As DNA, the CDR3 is TGTGCCAGCAGTTACATTGGTAGCTTCCACGAGCAGTACTTC.

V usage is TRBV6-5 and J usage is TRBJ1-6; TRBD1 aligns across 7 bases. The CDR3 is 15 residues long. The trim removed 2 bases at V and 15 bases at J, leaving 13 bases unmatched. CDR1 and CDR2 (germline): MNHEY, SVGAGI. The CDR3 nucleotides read TGTGCCAGCAGTTACGCTGGGGACAGCCCTTCGGGCCTCCACTTT. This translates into CASSYAGDSPSGLHF.

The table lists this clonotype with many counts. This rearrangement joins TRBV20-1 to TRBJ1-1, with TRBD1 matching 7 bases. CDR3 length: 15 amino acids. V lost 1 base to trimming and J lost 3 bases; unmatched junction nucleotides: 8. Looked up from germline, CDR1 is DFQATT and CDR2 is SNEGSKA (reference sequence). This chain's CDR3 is CSARGYRGSDTEAFF. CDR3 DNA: TGCAGTGCTAGAGGCTACAGGGGCTCCGACACTGAAGCTTTCTTT.

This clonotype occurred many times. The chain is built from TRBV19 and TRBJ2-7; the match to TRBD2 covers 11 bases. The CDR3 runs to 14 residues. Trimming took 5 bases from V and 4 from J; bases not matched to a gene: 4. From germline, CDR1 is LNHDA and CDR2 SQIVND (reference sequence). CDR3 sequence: CASSELAGEYEQYF. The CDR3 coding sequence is TGTGCCAGTAGTGAACTAGCGGGAGAGTACGAGCAGTACTTC.

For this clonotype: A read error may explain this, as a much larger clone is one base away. CDR3 DNA: TGCAGTGCTACGCCGACTGGCTCCTACAATGAGCAGTTCTTC. Protein: CSATPTGSYNEQFF. The V and J genes are TRBV20-1 and TRBJ2-1; D not resolved. The V and J ends lost 4 bases and 0 bases respectively, with 10 bases between them. CDR1 is DFQATT and CDR2 is SNEGSKA in the germline V gene (reference sequence). The CDR3 spans 14 residues.

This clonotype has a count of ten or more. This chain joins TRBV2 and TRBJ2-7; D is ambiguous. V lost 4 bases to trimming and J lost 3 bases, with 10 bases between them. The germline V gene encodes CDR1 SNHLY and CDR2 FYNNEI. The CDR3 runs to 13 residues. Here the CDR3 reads CASSVGVFYEQYF. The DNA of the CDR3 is TGTGCCAGCAGTGTTGGTGTATTCTACGAGCAGTACTTC.

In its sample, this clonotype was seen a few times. CDR3 bases: TGTGCCAGCAGTGAAGCAGCGGGAGTCCCCGAGACCCAGTACTTC. This gives the protein CASSEAAGVPETQYF. The V gene is TRBV6-1, the J gene TRBJ2-5, with 8 bases aligning to TRBD2. Germline trimming cut 0 bases from V and 5 bases from J; bases unmatched to any gene: 5. Germline V gives CDR1 MNHNS, CDR2 SASEGT. The CDR3 consists of 15 residues.

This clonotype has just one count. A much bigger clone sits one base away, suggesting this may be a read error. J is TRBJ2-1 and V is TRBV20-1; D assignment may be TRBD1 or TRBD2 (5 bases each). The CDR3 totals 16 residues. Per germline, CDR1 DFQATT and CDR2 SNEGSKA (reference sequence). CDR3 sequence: CSARDQRGWGYSEQFF. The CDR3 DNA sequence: TGCAGTGCTAGAGATCAACGAGGCTGGGGGTACAGTGAGCAGTTCTTC.

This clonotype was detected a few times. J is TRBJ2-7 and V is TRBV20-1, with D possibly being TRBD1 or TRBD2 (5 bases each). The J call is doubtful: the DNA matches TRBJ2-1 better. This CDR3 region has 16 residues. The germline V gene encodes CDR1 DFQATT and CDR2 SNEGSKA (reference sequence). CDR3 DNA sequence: TGCAGTGCTACCGTAGCCGGGACCCGAGCTCATGACGAGCAGTTCTTC. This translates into CSATVAGTRAHDEQFF.

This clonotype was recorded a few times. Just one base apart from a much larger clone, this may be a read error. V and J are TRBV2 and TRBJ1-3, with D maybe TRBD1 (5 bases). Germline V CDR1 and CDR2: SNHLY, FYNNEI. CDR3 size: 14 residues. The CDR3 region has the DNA TGTGCCAGCAGTGACAGTGGGACTAGGAACACCCTATATTTT. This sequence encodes CASSDSGTRNTLYF.

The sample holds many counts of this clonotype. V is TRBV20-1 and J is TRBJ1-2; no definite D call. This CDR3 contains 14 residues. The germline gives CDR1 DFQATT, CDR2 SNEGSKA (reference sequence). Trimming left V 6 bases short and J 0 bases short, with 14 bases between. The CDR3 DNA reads TGCAGTGCCATCTACCGTACACCTAACTATGGCTACACCTTC. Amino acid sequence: CSAIYRTPNYGYTF.

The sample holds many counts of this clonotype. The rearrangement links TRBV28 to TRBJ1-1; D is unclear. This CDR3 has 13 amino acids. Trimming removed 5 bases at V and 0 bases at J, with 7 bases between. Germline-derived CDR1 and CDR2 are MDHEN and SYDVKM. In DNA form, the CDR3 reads TGTGCCAGCAGTGAGACCATGAACACTGAAGCTTTCTTT. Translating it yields CASSETMNTEAFF.

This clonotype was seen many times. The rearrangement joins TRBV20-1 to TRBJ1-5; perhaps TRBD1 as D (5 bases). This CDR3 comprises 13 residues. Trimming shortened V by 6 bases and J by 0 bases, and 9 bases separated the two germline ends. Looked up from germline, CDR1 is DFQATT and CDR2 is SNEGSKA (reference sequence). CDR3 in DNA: TGCAGTGCGACAGATTATAGCAATCAGCCCCAGCATTTT. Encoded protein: CSATDYSNQPQHF.

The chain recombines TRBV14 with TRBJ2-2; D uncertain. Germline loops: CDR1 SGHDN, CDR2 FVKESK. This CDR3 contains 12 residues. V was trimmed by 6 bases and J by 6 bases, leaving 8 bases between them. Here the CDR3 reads CASRPTAGELFF. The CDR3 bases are TGTGCCAGCAGACCTACCGCCGGGGAGCTGTTTTTT.

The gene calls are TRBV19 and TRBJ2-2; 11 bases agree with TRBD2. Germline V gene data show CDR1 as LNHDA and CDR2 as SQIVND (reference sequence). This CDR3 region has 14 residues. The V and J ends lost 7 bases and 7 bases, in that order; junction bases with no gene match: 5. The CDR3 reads CASIQLAGVGELFF. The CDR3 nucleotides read TGTGCCAGTATTCAACTAGCGGGAGTCGGGGAGCTGTTTTTT.

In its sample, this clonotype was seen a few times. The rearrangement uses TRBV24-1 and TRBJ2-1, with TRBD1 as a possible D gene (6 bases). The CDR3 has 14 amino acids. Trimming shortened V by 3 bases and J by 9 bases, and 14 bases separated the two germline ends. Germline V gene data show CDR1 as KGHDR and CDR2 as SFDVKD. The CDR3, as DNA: TGTGCCACCAGTGATCCCTCTCGAGGGGGTGAGCAGTTCTTC. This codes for CATSDPSRGGEQFF.

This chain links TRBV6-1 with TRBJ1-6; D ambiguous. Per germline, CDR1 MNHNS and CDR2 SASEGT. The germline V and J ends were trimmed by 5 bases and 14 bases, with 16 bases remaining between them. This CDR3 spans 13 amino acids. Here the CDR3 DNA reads TGTGCCAGCAGTTTGCCGGGCGGACTCACCCTCCACTTT. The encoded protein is CASSLPGGLTLHF.

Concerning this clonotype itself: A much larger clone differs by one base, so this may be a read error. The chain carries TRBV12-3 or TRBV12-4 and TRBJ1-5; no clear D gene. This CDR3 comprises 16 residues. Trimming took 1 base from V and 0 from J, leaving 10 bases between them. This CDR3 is CASSLGPNHSNQPQHF. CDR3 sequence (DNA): TGTGCCAGCAGTTTAGGGCCGAATCATAGCAATCAGCCCCAGCATTTT.

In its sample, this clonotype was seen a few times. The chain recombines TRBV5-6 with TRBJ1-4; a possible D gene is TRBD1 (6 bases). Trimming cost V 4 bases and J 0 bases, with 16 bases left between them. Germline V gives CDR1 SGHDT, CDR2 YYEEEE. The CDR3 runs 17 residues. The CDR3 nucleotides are TGTGCCAGCAGCGAGTGGACAGACTCCGCAACTAATGAAAAACTGTTTTTT. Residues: CASSEWTDSATNEKLFF.

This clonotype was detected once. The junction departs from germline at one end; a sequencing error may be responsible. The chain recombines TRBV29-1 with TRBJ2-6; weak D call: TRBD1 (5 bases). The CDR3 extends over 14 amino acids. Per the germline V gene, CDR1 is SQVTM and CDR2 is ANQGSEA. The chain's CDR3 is CSVKTGSGTNVLTF. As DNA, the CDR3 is TGCAGCGTTAAAACAGGCTCTGGGACCAACGTCCTGACTTTC. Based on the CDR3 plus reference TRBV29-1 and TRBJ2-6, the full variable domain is SAVISQKPSRDICQRGTSLTIQCQVDSQVTMMFWYRQQPGQSLTLIATANQGSEATYESGFVIDKFPISRPNLTFSTLTVSNMSPEDSSIYLCSVKTGSGTNVLTFGAGSRLTVL.

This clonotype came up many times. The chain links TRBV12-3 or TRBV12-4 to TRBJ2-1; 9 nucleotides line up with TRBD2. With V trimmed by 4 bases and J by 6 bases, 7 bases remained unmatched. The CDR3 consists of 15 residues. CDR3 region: CASSYPGTSFNEQFF. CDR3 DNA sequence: TGTGCCAGCAGTTACCCCGGGACTAGCTTCAATGAGCAGTTCTTC.